These 7 T cell receptor beta chains were sequenced from one sample in a study of blood T cell repertoires in COVID-19. Measured with immunoSEQ multiplex PCR; TCRdb has only the in-frame clones, and not every one. The data show about 100,000 clones, roughly 80% seen once. The sample taken for sequencing was peripheral blood. The origin of the receptors is a man aged 70 or older with active or convalescent COVID-19.

The gene calls are TRBV9 and TRBJ1-3; TRBD1 is a possible D gene (5 bases). Germline-derived CDR1 and CDR2 are SGDLS and YYNGEE. With 0 bases removed from V and 0 bases from J, the gap between germline ends came to 13 bases. The CDR3 extends over 17 amino acids. This chain's CDR3 is CASSVATGGFSGNTIYF. Here the CDR3 DNA reads TGTGCCAGCAGCGTAGCTACGGGGGGGTTCTCTGGAAACACCATATATTTT. Variable domain in full (rest from reference TRBV9 and TRBJ1-3): DSGVTQTPKHLITATGQRVTLRCSPRSGDLSVYWYQQSLDQGLQFLIQYYNGEERAKGNILERFSAQQFPDLHSELNLSSLELGDSALYFCASSVATGGFSGNTIYFGEGSWLTVV.

The chain combines TRBV7-9 with TRBJ1-1, with 8 nucleotides matching TRBD1. V trimming: 0 bases; J trimming: 4 bases; junction bases outside the gene matches: 7. Germline V lookup: CDR1 SEHNR, CDR2 FQNEAQ (reference sequence). This CDR3 region has 16 residues. CDR3 sequence (DNA): TGTGCCAGCAGCTTAGCCTGGGACAGGCGGGTCACTGAAGCTTTCTTT. Residues: CASSLAWDRRVTEAFF.

The V and J genes are TRBV5-6 and TRBJ1-3, with D uncertain. CDR1 is SGHDT and CDR2 is YYEEEE in the germline V gene. The CDR3 consists of 16 residues. V shed 5 bases and J shed 3 bases, with 18 bases lying between them. The chain's CDR3 is CASSWRAPSDGNTIYF. CDR3 DNA sequence: TGTGCCAGCAGTTGGAGGGCCCCAAGCGATGGAAACACCATATATTTT.

V gene TRBV29-1 combines with J gene TRBJ1-4; TRBD1 aligns across 7 bases. This CDR3 spans 12 amino acids. The ends lost 4 bases at V and 8 bases at J; junction bases unmatched: 4. Germline loops: CDR1 SQVTM, CDR2 ANQGSEA. The CDR3 nucleotides are TGCAGCGTTGGCAGGGGGGAAGAAAAACTGTTTTTT. Its protein product is CSVGRGEEKLFF.

The rearrangement links TRBV28 to TRBJ1-5; D is possibly TRBD1 (6 bases). V lost 6 bases, J lost 2 bases, and 14 bases lay in between. Germline loops: CDR1 MDHEN, CDR2 SYDVKM. This CDR3 spans 15 amino acids. CDR3 residues: CASRLTGLRNQPQHF. CDR3 bases: TGTGCCAGCAGGTTGACAGGTTTGCGCAATCAGCCCCAGCATTTT.

On this clone itself: In the same sample, other DNA sequences code for this CDR3. The chain recombines TRBV13 with TRBJ1-1; possible D gene TRBD1, 5 bases. The germline CDR1 and CDR2 sequences are PRHDT and FYEKMQ (reference sequence). V was shortened by 1 base and J by 1 base, with 7 bases between the two germline ends. The CDR3 has 14 amino acids. The CDR3 reads CASSLDRRNTEAFF. In DNA form, the CDR3 reads TGTGCCAGCAGCTTAGACAGGAGGAACACTGAAGCTTTCTTT.

The chain uses TRBV10-2 and TRBJ2-1, with 9 bases aligning to TRBD2. V lost 5 bases to trimming and J lost 10 bases; unmatched junction nucleotides: 12. The CDR3 is made up of 15 amino acids. Germline loops: CDR1 WSHSY, CDR2 SAAADI. CDR3 bases: TGCGCCAGCAGTCAACTAGCGGGTCATACAATGGAGCAGTTCTTC. This encodes CASSQLAGHTMEQFF.